This TCR beta chain was documented in a study of Ad26.COV2.S vaccination and SARS-CoV-2 variants. About the study: Ad26.COV2.S, an intramuscular injection, was given once or twice 56 days apart. General study findings and limits: Analytic work on TCR breadth and depth might have understated the full extent of total T cell responses.

Treatment specified: 15 to 20 received Ad26.COV2.S at low or high dose, single or two shots; about 5 received placebo; per-sample allocation not given. Day 63 after the first injection of vaccine or placebo was the sampling time. For this clone: Its antigen remains unidentified.

V gave up 6 bases and J gave up 6 bases, with 17 bases separating them. Germline lookup yields CDR1 WNHNN and CDR2 SYGVQD (reference sequence). The CDR3 spans 14 residues. TCRdb's copy holds only in-frame clones and misses some; the assay was immunoSEQ multiplex PCR. The repertoire holds more than 300,000 clones, with about 87% as singletons. This TCR came from a person between 18 and 60 years old who received the Ad26.COV2.S COVID-19 vaccine or a placebo. This specimen was peripheral blood, taken in a trial of Ad26.COV2.S vaccine versus placebo. The V gene is TRBV10-1, the J gene TRBJ1-1, with D tentatively TRBD1 (6 bases). The CDR3 is CASREPGEVPEAFF. As DNA, the CDR3 is TGCGCCAGCAGGGAACCAGGGGAAGTCCCTGAAGCTTTCTTT.